This T cell receptor (beta chain) was sequenced in a study of tumour-infiltrating T cells in Burkitt lymphoma. At the level of the study: Survival, overall and progression-free, tracked with productive clonality.

TCRdb keeps only in-frame clones here, not all; method: immunoSEQ multiplex PCR. This sample has roughly 4,200 clones, with 16% found just once. V dropped 5 bases and J dropped 0; count of bases not matched to a gene: 7. The CDR3 contains 16 residues. Germline loops: CDR1 SEHNR, CDR2 FQNEAQ (reference sequence). The sequence derives from a human donor with diffuse large B-cell lymphoma. Some clones in this sample may be carry-over from other donors' samples. V gene TRBV7-9 combines with J gene TRBJ2-1, with 7 positions matching TRBD1. The specimen was tumor tissue. CDR3 bases: TGTGCCAGCAGCCCCTTGACAGGGAGCTCCTACAATGAGCAGTTCTTC. This gives the protein CASSPLTGSSYNEQFF. The variable domain in full, completed from reference TRBV7-9 and TRBJ2-1, reads DTGVSQNPRHKITKRGQNVTFRCDPISEHNRLYWYRQTLGQGPEFLTYFQNEAQLEKSRLLSDRFSAERPKGSFSTLEIQRTEQGDSAMYLCASSPLTGSSYNEQFFGPGTRLTVL.